The 29 T cell receptor beta chains in this list originate from one sample, sequenced in a study of blood T cell repertoires in COVID-19. The repertoire was sequenced with immunoSEQ multiplex PCR; TCRdb's copy has only in-frame clones and lacks some. The sample holds around 190,000 clones, around 83% seen once. The sequenced sample consisted of peripheral blood. All receptors derive from a human donor in a cohort sampled during active COVID-19.

This clone appeared a few times. The genes are TRBV2 and TRBJ1-1, with a possible D match to TRBD1 (6 bases). This CDR3 is built from 13 residues. Germline CDR1 SNHLY, CDR2 FYNNEI. The V end lost 5 bases, the J end lost 4 bases, and 11 bases lay between the germline ends. CDR3 nucleotides: TGTGCCAGCAGTACAGGGTTTAGCACTGAAGCTTTCTTT. This gives the protein CASSTGFSTEAFF.

The chain employs TRBV5-1 and TRBJ2-1; 7 nucleotides line up with TRBD2. Looked up from germline, CDR1 is SGHRS and CDR2 is YFSETQ. This CDR3 has 15 amino acids. V gave up 4 bases and J gave up 7 bases; unmatched junction bases: 11. CDR3 sequence reads: CASSPGGSGVNEQFF. In DNA form, the CDR3 reads TGCGCCAGCAGCCCCGGGGGGAGCGGGGTTAATGAGCAGTTCTTC. The entire variable domain, with the rest obtained from reference TRBV5-1 and TRBJ2-1, is as follows: KAGVTQTPRYLIKTRGQQVTLSCSPISGHRSVSWYQQTPGQGLQFLFEYFSETQRNKGNFPGRFSGRQFSNSRSEMNVSTLELGDSALYLCASSPGGSGVNEQFFGPGTRLTVL.

A few counts support this clone. CDR3 amino acids: CATSDPLAGAYNEQFF. In nucleotides, the CDR3 is TGTGCCACCAGTGATCCACTAGCGGGAGCTTACAATGAGCAGTTCTTC. The chain has TRBV24-1 and TRBJ2-1; TRBD2 aligns across 11 bases. The V gene end was trimmed by 3 bases and the J gene end by 4 bases; junction bases not matched to a gene: 4. CDR1 and CDR2 (germline): KGHDR, SFDVKD. The CDR3 sequence is 16 residues long.

The chain uses TRBV5-1 and TRBJ2-5; D is undetermined. Germline values: CDR1 SGHRS, CDR2 YFSETQ. The CDR3 has 13 amino acids. The ends were cut back, 2 bases at V and 0 bases at J, with 5 bases in the middle. This CDR3 reads CASSLQYQETQYF. CDR3 nucleotides: TGCGCCAGCAGCTTACAGTACCAAGAGACCCAGTACTTC.

CDR3 DNA: TGTGCCACCAGCAGAGATCCGGCGGAAGGCTCCTACAATGAGCAGTTCTTC. Amino acid sequence: CATSRDPAEGSYNEQFF. The chain links TRBV15 to TRBJ2-1; D not resolved. This CDR3 has 17 residues. In germline, CDR1 is LNHNV, CDR2 YYDKDF (reference sequence). V was cut by 0 bases and J by 0 bases, with 12 bases left in between.

A remark on this clone: Other nucleotide sequences from this sample produce the same CDR3. The chain joins TRBV5-1 to TRBJ2-7, with 8 bases lining up with TRBD1. There are 14 residues in the CDR3. Per germline, CDR1 SGHRS and CDR2 YFSETQ. Trimming at V came to 3 bases and at J to 2 bases, leaving 4 bases not matched to a gene. CDR3 region: CASSWGQEAYEQYF. The CDR3 nucleotides are TGCGCCAGCAGCTGGGGACAGGAAGCCTACGAGCAGTACTTC.

The gene calls are TRBV6-5 and TRBJ2-3, with D possibly being TRBD1 (6 bases). Germline V gene data show CDR1 as MNHEY and CDR2 as SVGAGI. The length of the CDR3 is 15 residues. Trimming stripped 5 bases from V and 2 bases from J, with 14 bases between. The CDR3 nucleotides are TGTGCCAGCAGTCCCAGGACAGTCCCCACAGATACGCAGTATTTT. Its protein product is CASSPRTVPTDTQYF.

The gene calls are TRBV27 and TRBJ1-2; D gene ambiguous. CDR1 MNHEY and CDR2 SMNVEV come from the germline V gene (reference sequence). The germline V and J ends were trimmed by 5 bases and 6 bases, with 13 bases remaining between them. CDR3 length: 13 residues. The CDR3, as DNA: TGTGCCAGCAGTCAACGGGGATTCGATGGCTACACCTTC. Its translation is CASSQRGFDGYTF.

The chain is built from TRBV29-1 and TRBJ2-5; tentatively, D is TRBD2 (5 bases). Germline lookup yields CDR1 SQVTM and CDR2 ANQGSEA. Trimming took 4 bases from V and 4 from J, leaving 13 bases between them. CDR3 length: 13 amino acids. The CDR3, as DNA: TGCAGCGTTGCGGGAAAACGGGTAGAGACCCAGTACTTC. Translating gives CSVAGKRVETQYF.

The rearrangement uses TRBV6-5 and TRBJ1-5; D is unclear. The CDR3 totals 13 residues. Germline CDR1 MNHEY, CDR2 SVGAGI. Trimming took 6 bases from V and 1 from J, leaving 7 bases between them. CDR3 coding DNA: TGTGCCAGCAGGGAGGGAAGCAATCAGCCCCAGCATTTT. Protein product: CASREGSNQPQHF.

This chain links TRBV4-1 with TRBJ1-1; D is unclear. V dropped 1 base and J dropped 5 bases, with 11 bases sitting between them. CDR3 length equals 14 residues. Germline V lookup: CDR1 MGHRA, CDR2 YSYEKL. CDR3 protein: CASSQGAGTTEAFF. In nucleotides, the CDR3 is TGCGCCAGCAGCCAAGGGGCAGGAACTACTGAAGCTTTCTTT.

Only a few counts were recorded for this clone. V usage is TRBV2 and J usage is TRBJ1-6; 7 nucleotides match TRBD1. This CDR3 has 14 amino acids. The V and J ends lost 7 bases and 4 bases, in that order; junction bases with no gene match: 4. CDR1 SNHLY and CDR2 FYNNEI come from the germline V gene. The CDR3 spells CASTMGQYNSPLHF. CDR3 coding DNA: TGTGCCAGCACTATGGGACAGTATAATTCACCCCTCCACTTT. Variable domain in full (rest from reference TRBV2 and TRBJ1-6): EPEVTQTPSHQVTQMGQEVILRCVPISNHLYFYWYRQILGQKVEFLVSFYNNEISEKSEIFDDQFSVERPDGSNFTLKIRSTKLEDSAMYFCASTMGQYNSPLHFGNGTRLTVT.

The chain carries TRBV9 and TRBJ2-1; 10 nucleotides agree with TRBD2. The CDR3 contains 12 residues. Germline values: CDR1 SGDLS, CDR2 YYNGEE. The V gene end was trimmed by 4 bases and the J gene end by 12 bases; junction bases not matched to a gene: 4. The CDR3 loop is CASSQTSGRQFF. The CDR3 bases are TGTGCCAGCAGCCAGACTAGCGGGCGGCAGTTCTTC. The full variable domain, in which reference TRBV9 and TRBJ2-1 provide the parts outside the CDR3, is DSGVTQTPKHLITATGQRVTLRCSPRSGDLSVYWYQQSLDQGLQFLIQYYNGEERAKGNILERFSAQQFPDLHSELNLSSLELGDSALYFCASSQTSGRQFFGPGTRLTVL.

The chain employs TRBV6-5 and TRBJ1-2, with D unclear. The CDR3 has 13 residues. The germline V gene encodes CDR1 MNHEY and CDR2 SVGAGI. V was trimmed by 6 bases and J by 0 bases, leaving 8 bases between them. The CDR3 DNA follows: TGTGCCAGCAGAGAGGCCTCTAACTATGGCTACACCTTC. It specifies CASREASNYGYTF.

At least ten counts were recorded for this clone. The chain carries TRBV7-2 and TRBJ2-1; 12 nucleotides line up with TRBD2. The junction had 6 bases not matched to a gene; V was cut back by 4 bases and J by 8 bases. Germline-derived CDR1 and CDR2 are SGHTA and FQGNSA. This CDR3 is built from 15 residues. The CDR3 spells CASSSLAGGDDEQFF. CDR3 sequence (DNA): TGTGCCAGCAGCTCTCTAGCGGGAGGGGACGATGAGCAGTTCTTC.

The chain has TRBV5-1 and TRBJ2-7; 10 bases map to TRBD1. The V gene's germline CDR1 is SGHRS and CDR2 YFSETQ. V was pared by 2 bases and J by 0 bases, with 2 bases of the junction left unmatched. The CDR3 sequence is 15 residues long. CDR3 protein: CASSFRTGGSYEQYF. CDR3 bases: TGCGCCAGCAGCTTCAGGACAGGGGGCTCCTACGAGCAGTACTTC.

This clone was picked up a small number of times. This same CDR3 is encoded by further DNA sequences in the sample. The rearrangement links TRBV5-1 to TRBJ1-2; D uncertain. The CDR3 loop spans 13 amino acids. From germline, CDR1 is SGHRS and CDR2 YFSETQ. V lost 0 bases and J 4 bases, leaving 7 bases between the germline ends. This CDR3 is CASSLDDSYGYTF. CDR3 DNA sequence: TGCGCCAGCAGCTTGGATGATAGCTATGGCTACACCTTC.

This chain links TRBV24-1 with TRBJ2-7, with 11 bases fitting TRBD1. CDR3 length: 13 residues. V dropped 7 bases and J dropped 3; count of bases not matched to a gene: 1. Germline CDR1 and CDR2: KGHDR and SFDVKD. The chain's CDR3 is CATRGQGDYEQYF. In DNA form, the CDR3 reads TGTGCCACCAGGGGACAGGGGGACTACGAGCAGTACTTC.

The gene calls are TRBV5-4 and TRBJ2-7, with 7 nucleotides matching TRBD1. Germline values: CDR1 SGHNT, CDR2 YYREEE (reference sequence). With V trimmed by 4 bases and J by 0 bases, 4 bases remained unmatched. The CDR3 is made up of 14 amino acids. As DNA, the CDR3 is TGTGCCAGCAGCCCGGGACAGAACTCCTACGAGCAGTACTTC. This translates into CASSPGQNSYEQYF.

This clone was seen only a few times. This rearrangement joins TRBV10-2 to TRBJ2-5; 12 bases align to TRBD1. The J segment lost 5 bases and the V segment lost 6 bases, leaving 7 bases of the junction unmatched. Per the germline V gene, CDR1 is WSHSY and CDR2 is SAAADI. The CDR3 sequence is 15 residues long. DNA for the CDR3: TGCGCCAGCAGCACCGGGACAGGGGGCGTGGAGACCCAGTACTTC. This codes for CASSTGTGGVETQYF.

The V gene is TRBV15, the J gene TRBJ1-1; D is unresolved. The CDR3 has 13 residues. V gave up 3 bases and J gave up 5 bases, with 10 bases separating them. The germline V gene has CDR1 LNHNV and CDR2 YYDKDF (reference sequence). The CDR3 protein is CATSRISGTEAFF. DNA for the CDR3: TGTGCCACCAGCAGGATCTCCGGGACTGAAGCTTTCTTT.

The V gene is TRBV9, the J gene TRBJ2-7; 12 bases fit TRBD2. The V gene's germline CDR1 is SGDLS and CDR2 YYNGEE. Losses at the gene ends were 0 bases for V and 4 bases for J; bases not matched to a gene: 5. The length of the CDR3 is 16 residues. CDR3 DNA sequence: TGTGCCAGCAGCGTAGGGGGACTAGCGGGTTATTACGAGCAGTACTTC. Translation gives CASSVGGLAGYYEQYF.

The J gene is TRBJ1-2, the V gene TRBV28; maybe TRBD1 (5 bases). V was cut by 5 bases and J by 7 bases, with 11 bases left in between. Looked up from germline, CDR1 is MDHEN and CDR2 is SYDVKM. The CDR3 is 12 amino acids. CDR3 bases: TGTGCCAGCAGTGACAGTTTTCTTGGCTACACCTTC. It specifies CASSDSFLGYTF.

The chain joins TRBV4-1 to TRBJ1-1; weak D call: TRBD1 (5 bases). The CDR3 length is 14 residues. From germline, CDR1 is MGHRA and CDR2 YSYEKL. The V and J ends lost 0 bases and 11 bases respectively, with 16 bases between them. The CDR3 protein is CASSQDRGLVAAFF. In DNA form, the CDR3 reads TGCGCCAGCAGCCAAGATCGGGGGTTGGTTGCGGCTTTCTTT.

This chain joins TRBV19 and TRBJ2-5, with 7 bases matching TRBD1. CDR3 length equals 15 residues. After removal of 6 bases from V and 1 base from J, the junction contained 8 bases not matched to a gene. Germline loops: CDR1 LNHDA, CDR2 SQIVND (reference sequence). CDR3 loop: CASSSGQLPQETQYF. DNA for the CDR3: TGTGCCAGTAGCTCGGGACAGCTTCCCCAAGAGACCCAGTACTTC.

The V and J genes are TRBV6-5 and TRBJ2-1; perhaps TRBD1 as D (6 bases). From germline, CDR1 is MNHEY and CDR2 SVGAGI. The CDR3 sequence is 14 residues long. V lost 7 bases to trimming and J lost 6 bases, with 16 bases between them. CDR3 residues: CASKFPTGTNEQFF. The CDR3 coding sequence is TGTGCCAGCAAGTTCCCAACAGGGACCAATGAGCAGTTCTTC.

This clone appeared a single time. The rearrangement joins TRBV20-1 to TRBJ2-7; 9 nucleotides align to TRBD2. Trimming removed 6 bases from V and 0 bases from J; junction bases left unmatched: 6. Looked up from germline, CDR1 is DFQATT and CDR2 is SNEGSKA (reference sequence). The CDR3 runs 14 residues. This CDR3 is CSASSGSHSYEQYF. The CDR3 region has the DNA TGCAGTGCAAGTAGCGGGAGCCACTCCTACGAGCAGTACTTC.

This chain joins TRBV18 and TRBJ1-4; no reliable D call. The CDR3 runs to 14 residues. V lost 4 bases to trimming and J lost 0 bases, with 6 bases between them. Looked up from germline, CDR1 is KGHSH and CDR2 is LQKENI. CDR3 bases: TGTGCCAGCTCACACGGAGCAACTAATGAAAAACTGTTTTTT. Its protein is CASSHGATNEKLFF.

This clone was seen just once. The gene calls are TRBV9 and TRBJ2-3; D is unclear. Germline CDR1 reads SGDLS; CDR2 reads YYNGEE. The CDR3 is made up of 14 amino acids. V was trimmed by 0 bases and J by 2 bases, leaving 7 bases between them. CDR3 in DNA: TGTGCCAGCAGCGTAGGTCCCAACACAGATACGCAGTATTTT. Translating gives CASSVGPNTDTQYF.